Presented here are 31 T cell receptor beta chains from one specimen sequenced in a study of cytomegalovirus exposure and HLA in healthy donors. Primers for the PCR totalled 60 Vbeta and 13 Jbeta. Using immunoSEQ multiplex PCR, the repertoire was profiled, and TCRdb retains in-frame clones only, with some absent. In the table there are about 160,000 clones, about 88% of which are singletons. The sequenced material came from PBMCs. The source is a woman between 18 and 29 years old in good health and CMV-seronegative.

The chain couples TRBV30 to TRBJ2-6, with 8 bases lining up with TRBD1. This CDR3 comprises 15 residues. The trim removed 4 bases at V and 1 base at J, leaving 3 bases unmatched. The V gene's germline CDR1 is GTSNPN and CDR2 SVGIG (reference sequence). The DNA for the CDR3 is TGTGCCTGGACAGGGGGCTTTTCTGGGGCCAACGTCCTGACTTTC. Its protein product is CAWTGGFSGANVLTF.

This sequence joins TRBV5-5 and TRBJ2-7; D is unclear. There are 12 residues in the CDR3. The germline CDR1 and CDR2 sequences are SGHKS and YYEKEE (reference sequence). V was pared by 4 bases and J by 5 bases, with 10 bases between. The CDR3 DNA sequence: TGTGCCAGCAGCGAAGAAGCCCACGAGCAGTACTTC. Protein product: CASSEEAHEQYF.

J is TRBJ2-3 and V is TRBV7-3, with D tentatively TRBD2 (5 bases). With 3 bases removed from V and 3 bases from J, the gap between germline ends came to 7 bases. Per germline, CDR1 SGHTA and CDR2 FQGTGA. There are 13 residues in the CDR3. CDR3 region: CASSLSGTDTQYF. The DNA of the CDR3 is TGTGCCAGCAGCTTGTCGGGGACAGATACGCAGTATTTT.

The rearrangement links TRBV28 to TRBJ2-5; D is undetermined. Trimming removed 2 bases at V and 5 bases at J, with 9 bases between. Germline-derived CDR1 and CDR2 are MDHEN and SYDVKM. The CDR3 length is 13 residues. In DNA form, the CDR3 reads TGTGCCAGCAGTTTACCGGGTCCGGAGACCCAGTACTTC. This translates into CASSLPGPETQYF.

This rearrangement joins TRBV5-1 to TRBJ2-1, with 8 bases that match TRBD1. Trimming cost V 0 bases and J 4 bases; bases outside gene matches: 3. The CDR3 is 15 residues long. CDR1 and CDR2 from the germline V gene are SGHRS and YFSETQ. The DNA for the CDR3 is TGCGCCAGCAGCTTGGATCAGGGGGCTTACAATGAGCAGTTCTTC. Amino acids: CASSLDQGAYNEQFF. The full variable domain, its missing parts supplied by reference TRBV5-1 and TRBJ2-1, is KAGVTQTPRYLIKTRGQQVTLSCSPISGHRSVSWYQQTPGQGLQFLFEYFSETQRNKGNFPGRFSGRQFSNSRSEMNVSTLELGDSALYLCASSLDQGAYNEQFFGPGTRLTVL.

The chain couples TRBV6-5 to TRBJ2-7; 9 bases fit TRBD2. Germline V gene data show CDR1 as MNHEY and CDR2 as SVGAGI. Losses at the gene ends were 4 bases for V and 4 bases for J; bases not matched to a gene: 11. This CDR3 contains 16 residues. The CDR3, as DNA: TGTGCCAGCAGTTCGAGGACTAGCGAGAGGTGGTACGAGCAGTACTTC. Translated, it gives CASSSRTSERWYEQYF.

Here the CDR3 DNA reads TGTGCCAGCAGTTATCTAGCGATTAGCTCCTACAATGAGCAGTTCTTC. It is translated as CASSYLAISSYNEQFF. The V gene is TRBV28, the J gene TRBJ2-1, with D perhaps TRBD2 (6 bases). Trimming shortened V by 4 bases and J by 0 bases, and 13 bases separated the two germline ends. Looked up from germline, CDR1 is MDHEN and CDR2 is SYDVKM. The CDR3 consists of 16 residues.

This chain links TRBV15 with TRBJ1-2; D is unclear. Germline CDR1 LNHNV, CDR2 YYDKDF (reference sequence). With 4 bases removed from V and 4 bases from J, the gap between germline ends came to 22 bases. The CDR3 totals 17 residues. CDR3 nucleotide sequence: TGTGCCACCAGCAAAGGTAGTTATCTCCGACGAGGCTATGGCTACACCTTC. Translated, it gives CATSKGSYLRRGYGYTF.

The chain employs TRBV19 and TRBJ1-1; D might be TRBD1 (6 bases). Trimming took 7 bases from V and 1 from J, leaving 13 bases between them. The germline V gene encodes CDR1 LNHDA and CDR2 SQIVND (reference sequence). The CDR3 is 14 amino acids. CDR3 sequence: CASTWGRQNTEAFF. The DNA for the CDR3 is TGTGCCAGTACCTGGGGGCGGCAGAACACTGAAGCTTTCTTT.

The chain uses TRBV29-1 and TRBJ2-1, with 7 bases fitting TRBD2. The germline gives CDR1 SQVTM, CDR2 ANQGSEA. The V gene end was trimmed by 5 bases and the J gene end by 5 bases; junction bases not matched to a gene: 6. The CDR3 contains 13 residues. The CDR3: CSVSAGEDNEQFF. The CDR3 nucleotides are TGCAGCGTTTCTGCGGGAGAGGACAATGAGCAGTTCTTC.

The rearrangement links TRBV28 to TRBJ2-7, with TRBD1 identical over 9 bases. Looked up from germline, CDR1 is MDHEN and CDR2 is SYDVKM. J was trimmed by 5 bases and V by 7 bases; bases with no gene match: 12. This CDR3 comprises 15 residues. The CDR3 DNA is TGTGCCAGCACCATCTCGGGGGACAGGGCACACGAGCAGTACTTC. Amino acids: CASTISGDRAHEQYF.

This clone was recorded once. The J gene is TRBJ2-5, the V gene TRBV2; 14 bases line up with TRBD2. The CDR3 consists of 17 residues. From germline, CDR1 is SNHLY and CDR2 FYNNEI. V gave up 2 bases and J gave up 5 bases; unmatched junction bases: 7. CDR3 amino acids: CASSEWTSGRIGETQYF. CDR3 coding DNA: TGTGCCAGCAGTGAATGGACTAGCGGGAGGATCGGTGAGACCCAGTACTTC.

Only one count was recorded for this clone. The V call is TRBV7-9, the J call TRBJ2-1, with TRBD2 matching 9 bases. Germline-derived CDR1 and CDR2 are SEHNR and FQNEAQ (reference sequence). V was clipped by 1 base and J by 5 bases; unmatched bases: 3. The CDR3 covers 15 residues. The CDR3 is CASSLGLAANNEQFF. CDR3 sequence (DNA): TGTGCCAGCAGCTTAGGACTAGCGGCAAACAATGAGCAGTTCTTC.

V and J are TRBV28 and TRBJ2-7; the match to TRBD2 covers 10 bases. CDR1 MDHEN and CDR2 SYDVKM come from the germline V gene. V lost 2 bases and J lost 3; bases outside the gene matches: 4. The CDR3 consists of 15 residues. CDR3 amino acids: CASSLKLAGDYEQYF. In DNA, the CDR3 is TGTGCCAGCAGTTTAAAGCTAGCGGGGGACTACGAGCAGTACTTC.

This chain links TRBV30 with TRBJ1-1; 8 bases agree with TRBD1. After removal of 1 base from V and 5 bases from J, the junction contained 18 bases not matched to a gene. Per the germline V gene, CDR1 is GTSNPN and CDR2 is SVGIG (reference sequence). The CDR3 runs 18 residues. The CDR3 coding sequence is TGTGCCTGGAGTGCGGCCCGTGGCAGGGGGCGATTGCAGACTGAAGCTTTCTTT. This translates into CAWSAARGRGRLQTEAFF.

V usage is TRBV7-9 and J usage is TRBJ2-5, with TRBD1 matching over 11 bases. From germline, CDR1 is SEHNR and CDR2 FQNEAQ (reference sequence). The CDR3 extends over 13 amino acids. V gave up 9 bases and J gave up 4 bases; unmatched junction bases: 4. CDR3 DNA: TGTGCCAGTTCGGACAGGGGGCGAGAGACCCAGTACTTC. This sequence encodes CASSDRGRETQYF. The entire variable domain, with the rest obtained from reference TRBV7-9 and TRBJ2-5, is as follows: DTGVSQNPRHKITKRGQNVTFRCDPISEHNRLYWYRQTLGQGPEFLTYFQNEAQLEKSRLLSDRFSAERPKGSFSTLEIQRTEQGDSAMYLCASSDRGRETQYFGPGTRLLVL.

CDR3 sequence (DNA): TGTGCCAGCTCATCCCGACAGGGGGAGGACTATGGCTACACCTTC. It specifies CASSSRQGEDYGYTF. The J gene is TRBJ1-2, the V gene TRBV18, with 9 nucleotides matching TRBD1. The CDR3 is made up of 15 amino acids. V was pared by 5 bases and J by 3 bases, with 7 bases of the junction left unmatched. CDR1 is KGHSH and CDR2 is LQKENI in the germline V gene.

This rearrangement joins TRBV4-1 to TRBJ2-1; D not resolved. V lost 4 bases, J lost 5 bases, and 12 bases lay in between. Germline V CDR1 and CDR2: MGHRA, YSYEKL. The CDR3 contains 14 residues. CDR3 DNA sequence: TGCGCCAGCAGCCTAAACGTCTATAACAATGAGCAGTTCTTC. Translating it yields CASSLNVYNNEQFF.

The V and J genes are TRBV9 and TRBJ2-5, with D possibly being TRBD1 (5 bases). Trimming shortened V by 3 bases and J by 5 bases, and 11 bases separated the two germline ends. Germline loops: CDR1 SGDLS, CDR2 YYNGEE. This CDR3 comprises 13 residues. As DNA, the CDR3 is TGTGCCAGCAGCGCCCGACAGAAGGAGACCCAGTACTTC. Its protein is CASSARQKETQYF.

J is TRBJ2-1 and V is TRBV6-4, with a possible D match to TRBD2 (6 bases). The CDR3 covers 16 residues. Trimming stripped 0 bases from V and 7 bases from J, with 16 bases between. CDR1 MRHNA and CDR2 SNTAGT come from the germline V gene. The chain's CDR3 is CASSDSASATSNEQFF. CDR3 nucleotides: TGTGCCAGCAGTGACTCTGCTAGCGCGACGTCTAATGAGCAGTTCTTC.

This clone was picked up a small number of times. The chain carries TRBV6-5 and TRBJ1-1; D unclear. The ends were cut back, 5 bases at V and 2 bases at J, with 9 bases in the middle. The germline gives CDR1 MNHEY, CDR2 SVGAGI. The CDR3 is 13 residues long. The CDR3 coding sequence is TGTGCCAGCAGTCGCTGGAGAAACACTGAAGCTTTCTTT. As protein: CASSRWRNTEAFF.

The chain combines TRBV28 with TRBJ1-5; D possibly corresponds to TRBD1 (5 bases). Germline assignment: CDR1 MDHEN and CDR2 SYDVKM. Trimming cost V 6 bases and J 2 bases, with 8 bases left between them. This CDR3 is 13 amino acids long. As DNA, the CDR3 is TGTGCCAGCAGGGGAGGGGGCAATCAGCCCCAGCATTTT. Protein product: CASRGGGNQPQHF.

J is TRBJ2-5 and V is TRBV5-1; D not resolved. V lost 2 bases and J 3 bases, leaving 8 bases between the germline ends. Germline CDR1 SGHRS, CDR2 YFSETQ. The CDR3 is made up of 13 amino acids. CDR3 in amino acids: CASSFILKETQYF. The CDR3 nucleotides are TGCGCCAGCAGCTTTATCCTAAAAGAGACCCAGTACTTC. Full variable domain (outside the CDR3, taken from reference TRBV5-1 and TRBJ2-5): KAGVTQTPRYLIKTRGQQVTLSCSPISGHRSVSWYQQTPGQGLQFLFEYFSETQRNKGNFPGRFSGRQFSNSRSEMNVSTLELGDSALYLCASSFILKETQYFGPGTRLLVL.

This clone has only a few counts. This chain links TRBV5-1 with TRBJ1-1; the D gene is possibly TRBD1 (6 bases). This CDR3 is built from 15 residues. CDR1 SGHRS and CDR2 YFSETQ come from the germline V gene. V was pared by 3 bases and J by 1 base, with 13 bases between. The chain's CDR3 is CASSSLQGRNTEAFF. The DNA of the CDR3 is TGCGCCAGCAGCTCGCTACAGGGTCGGAACACTGAAGCTTTCTTT.

The sample holds a few counts of this clone. This sequence joins TRBV27 and TRBJ2-1; 7 nucleotides line up with TRBD1. The CDR3 length is 14 residues. The V gene end was trimmed by 5 bases and the J gene end by 2 bases; junction bases not matched to a gene: 3. Germline CDR1 reads MNHEY; CDR2 reads SMNVEV (reference sequence). The chain's CDR3 is CASSKQGTYNEQFF. The CDR3 nucleotides are TGTGCCAGCAGTAAACAGGGGACCTACAATGAGCAGTTCTTC.

Details on this clone: Within the sample, other DNA sequences also encode this same CDR3. The V call is TRBV9, the J call TRBJ2-5; 8 bases are shared with TRBD2. The V gene end was trimmed by 0 bases and the J gene end by 5 bases; junction bases not matched to a gene: 0. Germline V gene sequence: CDR1 SGDLS, CDR2 YYNGEE. The CDR3 length is 13 residues. CDR3 region: CASSVGGGETQYF. In nucleotides, the CDR3 is TGTGCCAGCAGCGTAGGCGGGGGGGAGACCCAGTACTTC.

V gene TRBV25-1 combines with J gene TRBJ2-4, with TRBD1 as a possible D gene (6 bases). The CDR3 runs to 15 residues. The germline V gene has CDR1 MGHDK and CDR2 SYGVNS. The V gene lost 6 bases and the J gene lost 2 bases, with 14 bases spanning the gap. The CDR3 DNA reads as TGTGCCAGCAGAAAAGCAGGGGATACCAAAAACATTCAGTACTTC. Its protein is CASRKAGDTKNIQYF. Drawing the rest from reference TRBV25-1 and TRBJ2-4, the complete variable domain is EADIYQTPRYLVIGTGKKITLECSQTMGHDKMYWYQQDPGMELHLIHYSYGVNSTEKGDLSSESTVSRIRTEHFPLTLESARPSHTSQYLCASRKAGDTKNIQYFGAGTRLSVL.

The V gene is TRBV28, the J gene TRBJ2-7; TRBD1 matches 12 bases. The junction had 8 bases not matched to a gene; V was cut back by 6 bases and J by 5 bases. In germline, CDR1 is MDHEN, CDR2 SYDVKM. This CDR3 comprises 15 residues. The CDR3 region has the DNA TGTGCCAGCAGCCCCGGGACAGGGGGCATAAACGAGCAGTACTTC. It translates to CASSPGTGGINEQYF.

This rearrangement joins TRBV11-2 to TRBJ2-6; D gene unclear. The CDR3 loop spans 15 amino acids. Germline-derived CDR1 and CDR2 are SGHAT and FQNNGV. Trimming removed 5 bases at V and 2 bases at J, with 10 bases between. This chain's CDR3 is CASSPLRPGANVLTF. The CDR3, as DNA: TGTGCCAGCAGCCCACTGAGGCCTGGGGCCAACGTCCTGACTTTC.

Comment on this clone: One junction end disagrees with the germline gene, perhaps due to a read error. The V and J genes are TRBV5-4 and TRBJ1-1; D remains unclear. Germline V gene sequence: CDR1 SGHNT, CDR2 YYREEE (reference sequence). The CDR3 totals 15 residues. The CDR3 bases are TGTGCCAGCAGCTTGGGGGCGACCTTGAACACTGAAACTTTCTTT. Translating it yields CASSLGATLNTETFF.

V gene TRBV10-3 combines with J gene TRBJ2-7; maybe TRBD2 (5 bases). Trimming left V 6 bases short and J 0 bases short, with 9 bases between. Germline lookup yields CDR1 ENHRY and CDR2 SYGVKD. CDR3 length equals 13 residues. DNA for the CDR3: TGTGCCATCAGAGAAGGGAGCTCCTACGAGCAGTACTTC. Its protein is CAIREGSSYEQYF.